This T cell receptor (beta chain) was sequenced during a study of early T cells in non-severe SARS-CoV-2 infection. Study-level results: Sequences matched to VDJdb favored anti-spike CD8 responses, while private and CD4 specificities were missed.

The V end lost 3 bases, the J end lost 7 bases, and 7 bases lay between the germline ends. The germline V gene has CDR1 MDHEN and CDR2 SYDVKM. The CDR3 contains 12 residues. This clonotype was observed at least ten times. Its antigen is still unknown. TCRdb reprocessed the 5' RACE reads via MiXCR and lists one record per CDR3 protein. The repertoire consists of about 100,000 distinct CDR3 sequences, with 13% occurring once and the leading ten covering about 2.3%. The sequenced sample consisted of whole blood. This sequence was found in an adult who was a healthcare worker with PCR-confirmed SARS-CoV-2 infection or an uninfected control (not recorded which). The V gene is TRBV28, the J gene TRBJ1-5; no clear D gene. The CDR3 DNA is TGTGCCAGCAGTTTCCCCCGGCAGCCCCAGCATTTT. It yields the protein CASSFPRQPQHF.